The sample holds many counts of the clone carrying this TCR beta chain. The CDR3 runs to 16 residues. Germline lookup yields CDR1 MGHRA and CDR2 YSYEKL. V lost 0 bases and J 0 bases, leaving 11 bases between the germline ends. The data were taken from a study of radiotherapy plus CTLA-4 blockade in lung cancer. Assay used: immunoSEQ multiplex PCR; TCRdb lists only in-frame clones, some missing. The sample records just under 60,000 clones, approximately 65% being singletons. The source of this sequence is a human donor with non-small cell lung cancer whose response to radiotherapy plus ipilimumab could not be evaluated. The source material was peripheral blood, sampled from a patient treated with radiotherapy plus ipilimumab. The chain has TRBV4-1 and TRBJ1-1; D possibly corresponds to TRBD1 (6 bases). The CDR3 loop is CASSQDQAGVNTEAFF. The CDR3 bases are TGCGCCAGCAGCCAAGATCAAGCAGGGGTGAACACTGAAGCTTTCTTT.